These T cell receptor beta chains were read from a single sample in a study of blood T cells in healthy people across ages. TCRdb called the 5' RACE reads again in MiXCR, with one record for every CDR3 protein. The repertoire consists of over a million distinct CDR3 sequences, with 35% to 45% occurring once and the leading ten covering approximately 4.1%. Sequencing was performed on blood. These receptors were collected from a woman aged 18-29 years in good health. Each CDR3 is given with its conserved first and last residue. A D gene is named only where the DNA matches it firmly. Not every row has a clone size; where given, it reads once, few, many or a size class.

TRBV7-2	TRBD1	NA	TRBJ1-2	CASSDTQGGGYTF	TGTGCCAGCAGCGACACCCAGGGGGGCGGCTACACCTTC
TRBV24-1	NA	few	TRBJ2-3	CATSDLAKDTQYF	TGTGCCACCAGTGATTTGGCAAAGGATACGCAGTATTTT
TRBV12-3/TRBV12-4	NA	NA	TRBJ2-7	CASSLKSAGSNYEQYF	TGTGCCAGCAGTTTAAAATCGGCAGGGTCCAACTACGAGCAGTACTTC
TRBV7-6	TRBD1	NA	TRBJ1-5	CASSDGQGSNQPQHF	TGTGCCAGCAGCGACGGACAGGGTTCCAATCAGCCCCAGCATTTT
TRBV27	TRBD2	NA	TRBJ2-1	CASSLREAYNEQFF	TGCGCCAGCAGTCTACGGGAGGCCTACAATGAGCAGTTCTTC
TRBV11-2	TRBD2	NA	TRBJ2-1	CASSLDRGGQEGQFF	TGTGCCAGCAGCTTAGATCGGGGGGGCCAGGAGGGGCAGTTCTTC
TRBV5-1	NA	NA	TRBJ2-1	CASSLDGGRINEQFF	TGCGCCAGCAGCTTGGATGGGGGGCGGATCAATGAGCAGTTCTTC
TRBV18	NA	NA	TRBJ1-1	CASLTPVNTEAFF	TGTGCCAGCCTCACACCGGTGAACACTGAAGCTTTCTTT
TRBV10-2	TRBD2	few	TRBJ2-3	CASRGLRLAGGQSTDTQYF	TGCGCCAGCAGGGGACTAAGGCTAGCGGGGGGGCAATCCACAGATACGCAGTATTTT
TRBV2	NA	NA	TRBJ2-1	CASSEAPNRYNEQFF	TGTGCCAGCAGTGAAGCACCGAACCGCTACAATGAGCAGTTCTTC
TRBV4-3	NA	NA	TRBJ1-2	CASSHLAGGDYGYTF	TGCGCCAGCAGCCACTTGGCCGGGGGCGACTATGGCTACACCTTC
TRBV6-5	TRBD1	few	TRBJ2-7	CASSKDRVSSYEQYF	TGTGCCAGCAGTAAAGACAGGGTCAGTTCCTACGAGCAGTACTTC
TRBV12-5	TRBD2	few	TRBJ2-1	CASGLSLGLAFYNEQFF	TGTGCTAGTGGTTTGTCCCTGGGACTAGCGTTCTACAATGAGCAGTTCTTC
TRBV29-1	NA	NA	TRBJ1-1	CSSRRDVDTEAFF	TGCAGCTCCCGACGGGACGTAGACACTGAAGCTTTCTTT